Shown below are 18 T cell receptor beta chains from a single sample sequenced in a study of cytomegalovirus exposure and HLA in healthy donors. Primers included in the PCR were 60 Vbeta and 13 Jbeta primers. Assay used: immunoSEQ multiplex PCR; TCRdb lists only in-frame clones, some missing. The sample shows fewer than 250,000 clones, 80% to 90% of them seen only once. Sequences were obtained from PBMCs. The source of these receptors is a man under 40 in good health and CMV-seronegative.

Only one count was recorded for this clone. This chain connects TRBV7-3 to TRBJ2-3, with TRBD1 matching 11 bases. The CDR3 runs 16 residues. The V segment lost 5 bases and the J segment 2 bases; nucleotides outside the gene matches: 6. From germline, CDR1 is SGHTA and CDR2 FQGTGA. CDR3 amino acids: CASSPGTGGPTDTQYF. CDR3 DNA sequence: TGTGCCAGCAGCCCAGGGACAGGGGGGCCCACAGATACGCAGTATTTT.

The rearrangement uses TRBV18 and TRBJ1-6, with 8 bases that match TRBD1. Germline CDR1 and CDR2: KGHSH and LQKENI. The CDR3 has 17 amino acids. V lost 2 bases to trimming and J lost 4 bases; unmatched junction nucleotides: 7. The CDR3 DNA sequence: TGTGCCAGCTCACCATTTACCGGACAGGGTTATAATTCACCCCTCCACTTT. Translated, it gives CASSPFTGQGYNSPLHF.

The CDR3 DNA reads as TGTGCCAGCAGTAAGGTAGCGGGGGGGACGCAGTATTTT. This encodes CASSKVAGGTQYF. The chain is built from TRBV2 and TRBJ2-3; TRBD2 matches 11 bases. Germline V gene data show CDR1 as SNHLY and CDR2 as FYNNEI. V shed 5 bases, J shed 9 bases, and the junction held 4 bases outside the gene matches. CDR3 length: 13 residues.

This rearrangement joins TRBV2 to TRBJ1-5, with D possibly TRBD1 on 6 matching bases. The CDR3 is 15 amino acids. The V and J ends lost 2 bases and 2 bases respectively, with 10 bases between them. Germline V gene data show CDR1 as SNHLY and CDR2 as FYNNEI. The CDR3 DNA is TGTGCCAGCAGTGAATGGGCAGGGGGCAATCAGCCCCAGCATTTT. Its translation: CASSEWAGGNQPQHF.

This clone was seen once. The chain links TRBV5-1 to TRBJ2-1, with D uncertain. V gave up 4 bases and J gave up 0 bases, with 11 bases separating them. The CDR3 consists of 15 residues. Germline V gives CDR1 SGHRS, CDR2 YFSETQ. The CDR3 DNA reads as TGCGCCAGCAGCCCGGAGTGGAGCTCCTACAATGAGCAGTTCTTC. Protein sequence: CASSPEWSSYNEQFF.

The CDR3 sequence: CASSVGGQDSPLHF. The CDR3 DNA reads TGTGCCAGCAGCGTCGGGGGGCAGGATTCACCCCTCCACTTT. The V call is TRBV7-9, the J call TRBJ1-6; D is possibly TRBD1 (6 bases). CDR3 length: 14 residues. Germline CDR1 and CDR2: SEHNR and FQNEAQ (reference sequence). Trimming stripped 5 bases from V and 8 bases from J, with 13 bases between.

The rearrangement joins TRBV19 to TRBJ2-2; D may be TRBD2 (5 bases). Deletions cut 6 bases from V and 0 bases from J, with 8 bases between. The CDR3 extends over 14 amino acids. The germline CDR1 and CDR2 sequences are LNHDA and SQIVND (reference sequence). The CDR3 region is CASSRSANTGELFF. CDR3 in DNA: TGTGCCAGTAGCCGTAGCGCGAACACCGGGGAGCTGTTTTTT.

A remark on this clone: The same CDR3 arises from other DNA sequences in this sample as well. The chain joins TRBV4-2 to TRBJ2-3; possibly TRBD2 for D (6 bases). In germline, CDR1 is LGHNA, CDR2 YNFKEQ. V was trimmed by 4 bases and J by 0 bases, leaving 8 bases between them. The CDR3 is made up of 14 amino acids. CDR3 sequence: CASSRGESTDTQYF. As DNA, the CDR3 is TGTGCCAGCAGCCGCGGGGAAAGCACAGATACGCAGTATTTT.

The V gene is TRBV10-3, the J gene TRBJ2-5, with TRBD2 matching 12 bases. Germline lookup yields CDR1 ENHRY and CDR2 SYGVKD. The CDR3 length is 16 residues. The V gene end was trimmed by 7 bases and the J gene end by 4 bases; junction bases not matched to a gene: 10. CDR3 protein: CAIKASGGAVPETQYF. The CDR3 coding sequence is TGTGCCATCAAGGCTAGCGGGGGGGCAGTCCCAGAGACCCAGTACTTC.

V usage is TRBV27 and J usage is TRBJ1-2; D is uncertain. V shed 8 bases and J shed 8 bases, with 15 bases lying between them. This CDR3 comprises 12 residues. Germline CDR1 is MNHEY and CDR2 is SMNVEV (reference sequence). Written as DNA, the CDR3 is TGTGCCAGCGGGAAAGTGGGGAGGGGCTACACCTTC. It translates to CASGKVGRGYTF.

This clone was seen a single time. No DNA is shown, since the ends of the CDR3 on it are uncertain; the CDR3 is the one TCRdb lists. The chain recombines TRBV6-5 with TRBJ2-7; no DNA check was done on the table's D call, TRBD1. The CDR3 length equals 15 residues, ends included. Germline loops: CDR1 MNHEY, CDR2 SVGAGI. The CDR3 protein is CASSSSTGSSYEQYF.

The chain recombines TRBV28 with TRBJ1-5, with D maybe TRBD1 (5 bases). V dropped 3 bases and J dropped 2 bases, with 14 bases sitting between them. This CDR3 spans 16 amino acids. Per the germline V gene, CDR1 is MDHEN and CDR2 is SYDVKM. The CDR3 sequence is CASSFFDQGRNQPQHF. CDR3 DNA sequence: TGTGCCAGCAGTTTTTTTGACCAGGGTCGCAATCAGCCCCAGCATTTT.

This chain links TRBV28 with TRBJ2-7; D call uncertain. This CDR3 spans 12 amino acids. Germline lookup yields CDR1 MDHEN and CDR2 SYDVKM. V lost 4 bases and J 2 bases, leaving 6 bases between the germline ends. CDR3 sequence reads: CASSSPTYEQYF. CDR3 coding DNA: TGTGCCAGCAGTTCCCCAACCTACGAGCAGTACTTC.

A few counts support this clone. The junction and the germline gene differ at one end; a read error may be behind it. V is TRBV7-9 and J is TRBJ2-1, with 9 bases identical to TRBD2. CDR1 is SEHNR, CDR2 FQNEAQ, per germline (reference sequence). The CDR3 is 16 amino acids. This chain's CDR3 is CSSSLAPSGVYNEQFF. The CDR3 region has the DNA TGTTCCAGCAGCTTAGCCCCTAGCGGGGTCTACAATGAGCAGTTCTTC.

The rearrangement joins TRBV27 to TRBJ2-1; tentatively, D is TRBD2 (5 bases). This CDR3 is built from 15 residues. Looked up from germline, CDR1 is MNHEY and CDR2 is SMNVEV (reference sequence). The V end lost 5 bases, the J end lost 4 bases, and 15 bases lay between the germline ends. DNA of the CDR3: TGTGCCAGCAGTGAGGGCCACCTCCCGTACAATGAGCAGTTCTTC. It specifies CASSEGHLPYNEQFF.

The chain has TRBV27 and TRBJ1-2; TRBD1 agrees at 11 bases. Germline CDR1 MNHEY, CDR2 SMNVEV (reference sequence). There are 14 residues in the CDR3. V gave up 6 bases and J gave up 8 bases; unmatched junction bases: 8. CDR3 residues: CASSLGQGARGYTF. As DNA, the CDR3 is TGTGCCAGCAGCCTCGGACAGGGGGCGAGAGGCTACACCTTC.

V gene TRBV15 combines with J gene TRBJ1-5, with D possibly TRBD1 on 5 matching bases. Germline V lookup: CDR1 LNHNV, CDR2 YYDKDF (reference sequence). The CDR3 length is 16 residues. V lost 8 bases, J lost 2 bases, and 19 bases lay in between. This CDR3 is CATRRGEHVGNQPQHF. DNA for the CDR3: TGTGCCACCCGTCGGGGGGAACACGTAGGCAATCAGCCCCAGCATTTT.

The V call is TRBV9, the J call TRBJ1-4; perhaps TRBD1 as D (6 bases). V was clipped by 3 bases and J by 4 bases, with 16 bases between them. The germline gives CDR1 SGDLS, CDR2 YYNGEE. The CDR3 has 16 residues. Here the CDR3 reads CASSERPGHLNEKLFF. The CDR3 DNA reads TGTGCCAGCAGCGAAAGACCGGGACACCTTAATGAAAAACTGTTTTTT.